Below are 23 T cell receptor beta chains sequenced from a single sample in a study of identical twins. Via MiXCR, TCRdb re-called the 5' RACE reads, giving one row per CDR3 protein. The sample yields hundreds of thousands of distinct CDR3 sequences, about 12% seen once. This sample also appeared in a second study, on yellow fever vaccine responses in identical twins.

Sequenced material: PBMCs. The receptors originated from a young woman in good health.

This rearrangement joins TRBV5-1 to TRBJ2-1, with TRBD2 matching 8 bases. Per the germline V gene, CDR1 is SGHRS and CDR2 is YFSETQ. With 3 bases clipped from V and 6 bases from J, the junction kept 11 bases outside the gene matches. This CDR3 is built from 16 residues. This CDR3 is CASSSGGTSGFNEQFF. CDR3 nucleotide sequence: TGCGCCAGCAGCTCTGGCGGTACTAGCGGCTTCAATGAGCAGTTCTTC.

This clonotype was seen more than once but under ten times. The chain joins TRBV7-9 to TRBJ2-1; D not resolved. The V gene lost 5 bases and the J gene lost 6 bases, with 17 bases spanning the gap. The CDR3 has 15 residues. The V gene's germline CDR1 is SEHNR and CDR2 FQNEAQ (reference sequence). DNA of the CDR3: TGTGCCAGCAGCCCTCCCGCTGGGGTCGCCAATGAGCAGTTCTTC. It translates to CASSPPAGVANEQFF.

In its sample, this clonotype was seen a few times. This chain uses TRBV2 with TRBJ1-5; tentatively, D is TRBD1 (6 bases). This CDR3 is 15 amino acids long. The germline V gene encodes CDR1 SNHLY and CDR2 FYNNEI. V lost 5 bases to trimming and J lost 3 bases, with 14 bases between them. The CDR3 DNA sequence: TGTGCCAGCAGTTCTCAGGGGCAATCCAATCAGCCCCAGCATTTT. Protein sequence: CASSSQGQSNQPQHF.

This clonotype was observed at least ten times. The chain is built from TRBV12-3 or TRBV12-4 and TRBJ2-6; D is ambiguous. The CDR3 consists of 16 residues. V was pared by 3 bases and J by 4 bases, with 13 bases between. DNA for the CDR3: TGTGCCAGCAGTTTTATTAAGAAAGTGGGGGCCAACGTCCTGACTTTC. It translates to CASSFIKKVGANVLTF.

The chain links TRBV10-3 to TRBJ1-2; D unclear. This CDR3 spans 14 amino acids. Germline V gene sequence: CDR1 ENHRY, CDR2 SYGVKD. Trimming took 2 bases from V and 8 from J, leaving 15 bases between them. The CDR3 DNA reads as TGTGCCATCAGTGAGCTGGTAGGGCCAAGAGGCTACACCTTC. It specifies CAISELVGPRGYTF.

Ten or more counts support this clonotype. V is TRBV10-3 and J is TRBJ2-3; D gene uncertain. Germline V CDR1 and CDR2: ENHRY, SYGVKD. The CDR3 spans 14 residues. Trimming stripped 2 bases from V and 4 bases from J, with 10 bases between. CDR3 amino acids: CAISEGREADTQYF. In DNA form, the CDR3 reads TGTGCCATCAGTGAGGGCAGAGAGGCAGATACGCAGTATTTT.

The chain is built from TRBV6-2 or TRBV6-3 and TRBJ2-2; D is uncertain. CDR3 length equals 13 residues. Germline assignment: CDR1 MNHEY and CDR2 SVGEGT. Trimming pared 8 bases from V and 8 bases from J, leaving 15 bases between. This CDR3 reads CASRDWAPGELFF. DNA for the CDR3: TGTGCCAGCCGCGATTGGGCGCCTGGGGAGCTGTTTTTT.

This chain uses TRBV5-5 with TRBJ1-1; maybe TRBD1 (5 bases). The CDR3 contains 14 residues. Germline CDR1 SGHKS, CDR2 YYEKEE (reference sequence). The V end was cut by 0 bases, the J end by 7 bases, with 13 bases between. CDR3 DNA sequence: TGTGCCAGCAGCTTGGTTCAGGCAACAGGTGAAGCTTTCTTT. Protein: CASSLVQATGEAFF.

The V and J genes are TRBV29-1 and TRBJ2-2; 7 positions match TRBD2. The junction had 14 bases not matched to a gene; V was cut back by 6 bases and J by 4 bases. The CDR3 is made up of 16 amino acids. CDR1 and CDR2 from the germline V gene are SQVTM and ANQGSEA. Written as DNA, the CDR3 is TGCAGCGTCGTTCTTGGGGGACTACCCGGCACCGGGGAGCTGTTTTTT. It is translated as CSVVLGGLPGTGELFF.

The V call is TRBV11-1, the J call TRBJ2-5; either TRBD1 or TRBD2 may supply D (5 bases each). The germline CDR1 and CDR2 sequences are SGHAT and FQDESV (reference sequence). Trimming took off 5 bases at V and 2 bases at J, with 24 bases between the two ends. This CDR3 is built from 18 residues. CDR3 DNA: TGTGCCAGCAGCCAACTACCGGGGCAGAGAGCAATACAAGAGACCCAGTACTTC. It translates to CASSQLPGQRAIQETQYF.

This clonotype was seen a handful of times. The rearrangement links TRBV6-1 to TRBJ2-5; D uncertain. The CDR3 loop spans 14 amino acids. The V end was cut by 5 bases, the J end by 1 base, with 11 bases between. CDR1 MNHNS and CDR2 SASEGT come from the germline V gene. As DNA, the CDR3 is TGTGCCAGCAGTCGCCCTGGGGTCCAAGAGACCCAGTACTTC. Translating it yields CASSRPGVQETQYF.

V usage is TRBV3-1 and J usage is TRBJ1-2; tentatively, D is TRBD1 (6 bases). Trimming took 3 bases from V and 3 from J, leaving 11 bases between them. Germline CDR1 LGHDT, CDR2 YNNKEL (reference sequence). The CDR3 covers 14 residues. The CDR3 loop is CASSHTGPYYGYTF. The CDR3 coding sequence is TGTGCCAGCAGCCATACAGGGCCGTACTATGGCTACACCTTC.

The chain recombines TRBV5-4 with TRBJ1-2; TRBD1 might be the D (6 bases). The CDR3 extends over 14 amino acids. Trimming stripped 0 bases from V and 5 bases from J, with 11 bases between. Germline CDR1 and CDR2: SGHNT and YYREEE (reference sequence). The CDR3 loop is CASSLDRAWYGYTF. Here the CDR3 DNA reads TGTGCCAGCAGCTTGGACAGGGCCTGGTATGGCTACACCTTC.

This clonotype was found a few times. The chain joins TRBV4-2 to TRBJ2-6; 13 bases align to TRBD2. This CDR3 is built from 18 residues. Germline CDR1 is LGHNA and CDR2 is YNFKEQ. The trim removed 1 base at V and 4 bases at J, leaving 4 bases unmatched. CDR3 residues: CASSQGTSGSTGANVLTF. In DNA, the CDR3 is TGTGCCAGCAGCCAAGGGACTAGCGGGAGTACGGGGGCCAACGTCCTGACTTTC.

The chain couples TRBV6-1 to TRBJ2-7, with 7 bases that match TRBD2. There are 13 residues in the CDR3. Germline trimming cut 4 bases from V and 7 bases from J; bases unmatched to any gene: 7. The germline CDR1 and CDR2 sequences are MNHNS and SASEGT. CDR3 DNA: TGTGCCAGCAGTGGGGAGGGATTGGGGGAGCAGTACGTC. Its protein is CASSGEGLGEQYV.

The V call is TRBV12-3 or TRBV12-4, the J call TRBJ2-1; 7 bases fit TRBD2. After removal of 3 bases from V and 2 bases from J, the junction contained 10 bases not matched to a gene. This CDR3 is 17 amino acids long. The CDR3 sequence is CASSFVVSGPAYNEQFF. The CDR3 DNA reads as TGTGCCAGCAGTTTTGTTGTTAGCGGGCCAGCCTACAATGAGCAGTTCTTC.

J is TRBJ1-1 and V is TRBV20-1; TRBD1 agrees at 8 bases. Trimming at V came to 6 bases and at J to 1 base, leaving 4 bases not matched to a gene. In germline, CDR1 is DFQATT, CDR2 SNEGSKA (reference sequence). The CDR3 is 13 amino acids. CDR3 nucleotides: TGCAGTGCGGCAACAGGGGGGAACACTGAAGCTTTCTTT. Translating gives CSAATGGNTEAFF.

The chain recombines TRBV10-3 with TRBJ2-5; weak D call: TRBD1 (6 bases). Germline V gene data show CDR1 as ENHRY and CDR2 as SYGVKD. This CDR3 has 12 amino acids. The V and J ends lost 6 bases and 5 bases respectively, with 10 bases between them. The CDR3 reads CAISRGGETQYF. CDR3 coding DNA: TGTGCCATCAGCAGGGGCGGGGAGACCCAGTACTTC.

The sample holds a few counts of this clonotype. V usage is TRBV29-1 and J usage is TRBJ1-1; D uncertain. Trimming left V 5 bases short and J 1 base short, with 11 bases between. Germline assignment: CDR1 SQVTM and CDR2 ANQGSEA. The CDR3 sequence is 13 residues long. The CDR3 spells CSVREAANTEAFF. DNA of the CDR3: TGCAGCGTTAGGGAGGCCGCGAACACTGAAGCTTTCTTT. The complete variable domain, with remaining parts taken from reference TRBV29-1 and TRBJ1-1, reads SAVISQKPSRDICQRGTSLTIQCQVDSQVTMMFWYRQQPGQSLTLIATANQGSEATYESGFVIDKFPISRPNLTFSTLTVSNMSPEDSSIYLCSVREAANTEAFFGQGTRLTVV.

This clonotype has only a few counts. This sequence joins TRBV13 and TRBJ2-5, with D perhaps TRBD1 (6 bases). The CDR3 spans 15 residues. V was cut by 3 bases and J by 5 bases, with 16 bases left in between. Germline V gene data show CDR1 as PRHDT and CDR2 as FYEKMQ (reference sequence). The CDR3 reads CASSFRVQGFETQYF. Here the CDR3 DNA reads TGTGCCAGCAGCTTCCGCGTACAGGGATTCGAGACCCAGTACTTC.

This clonotype showed up just a few times. J is TRBJ2-2 and V is TRBV10-3; possibly TRBD1 or TRBD2 for D (5 bases each). CDR1 is ENHRY and CDR2 is SYGVKD in the germline V gene. This CDR3 is built from 17 residues. The V end was cut by 0 bases, the J end by 1 base, with 12 bases between. Here the CDR3 reads CAISESGASKNTGELFF. CDR3 bases: TGTGCCATCAGTGAGTCAGGGGCTAGCAAGAACACCGGGGAGCTGTTTTTT.

The chain uses TRBV27 and TRBJ2-4, with TRBD1 matching over 9 bases. The V gene's germline CDR1 is MNHEY and CDR2 SMNVEV (reference sequence). Unmatched junction bases numbered 13, after V lost 6 bases and J lost 7 bases. This CDR3 region has 16 residues. CDR3 bases: TGTGCCAGCAGGAGGGGGTCTACAGGGGGCCGGAACATTCAGTACTTC. Translated: CASRRGSTGGRNIQYF.

The chain uses TRBV12-3 or TRBV12-4 and TRBJ2-7; D unclear. V was trimmed by 3 bases and J by 1 base, leaving 7 bases between them. This CDR3 has 13 residues. CDR3 bases: TGTGCCAGCAGTTTGGCCTGGTCCTACGAGCAGTACTTC. It is translated as CASSLAWSYEQYF.